Presented here are 10 T cell receptor beta chains from one specimen sequenced in a study of vaccination and CD4 T cells after COVID-19. Noted treatment: approximately nine-day PBMC culture with coronavirus spike peptide pools or control peptides (ViraFEST assay). Their antigens are not known. The Oncomine TCR Beta short-read assay was what sequenced the DNA obtained from cultured CD4+ T cells. One entry per CDR3 protein, called by TCRdb with MiXCR from the PCR reads. This table holds 15,000 to 25,000 distinct CDR3 sequences, 38% found once. The source material was cultured CD4+ T cells from blood. The receptors were sampled from a human donor with COVID-19.

The chain combines TRBV7-9 with TRBJ2-2, with D maybe TRBD2 (6 bases). The CDR3 loop spans 16 amino acids. Germline CDR1 and CDR2: SEHNR and FQNEAQ (reference sequence). V was clipped by 4 bases and J by 4 bases, with 16 bases between them. DNA for the CDR3: TGTGCCAGCAGCTATTCATTACCCGGGGGCACCGGGGAGCTGTTTTTT. It yields the protein CASSYSLPGGTGELFF.

This chain connects TRBV7-9 to TRBJ2-5, with D maybe TRBD1 (6 bases). Trimming stripped 5 bases from V and 5 bases from J, with 21 bases between. CDR1 and CDR2 from the germline V gene are SEHNR and FQNEAQ (reference sequence). The CDR3 is 16 amino acids. CDR3 loop: CASSPRGSSPGETQYF. In DNA form, the CDR3 reads TGTGCCAGCAGCCCGAGGGGGAGTAGCCCCGGGGAGACCCAGTACTTC.

This chain uses TRBV20-1 with TRBJ1-2; D may be TRBD1 (5 bases). V was clipped by 4 bases and J by 4 bases, with 22 bases between them. The CDR3 extends over 16 amino acids. Germline V gives CDR1 DFQATT, CDR2 SNEGSKA (reference sequence). In DNA form, the CDR3 reads TGCAGTGCTACCCGAGACGGGGCGAAGATGAGCTATGGCTACACCTTC. This codes for CSATRDGAKMSYGYTF.

The sample holds a few counts of this clonotype. The chain carries TRBV28 and TRBJ1-1, with 7 bases lining up with TRBD1. J was trimmed by 0 bases and V by 1 base; bases with no gene match: 5. The CDR3 runs to 16 residues. Looked up from germline, CDR1 is MDHEN and CDR2 is SYDVKM. The CDR3 DNA is TGTGCCAGCAGTTTATCAACCGGGACAGTGAACACTGAAGCTTTCTTT. It codes for CASSLSTGTVNTEAFF.

This chain connects TRBV7-2 to TRBJ1-4; tentative D call: TRBD1 (5 bases). Germline loops: CDR1 SGHTA, CDR2 FQGNSA. The V end was cut by 6 bases, the J end by 8 bases, with 19 bases between. The CDR3 has 15 residues. CDR3 coding DNA: TGTGCCAGCAGTACCTTCGGGGACTCTAGAGAAAAACTGTTTTTT. Amino acid sequence: CASSTFGDSREKLFF.

The V gene is TRBV18, the J gene TRBJ1-3; D might be TRBD1 (6 bases). Trimming removed 2 bases from V and 2 bases from J, with 13 bases in between. This CDR3 has 16 residues. CDR1 and CDR2 (germline): KGHSH, LQKENI. In nucleotides, the CDR3 is TGTGCCAGCTCACCAAGGAGAAGGGACACTGGAAACACCATATATTTT. Protein product: CASSPRRRDTGNTIYF.

V usage is TRBV2 and J usage is TRBJ2-7; D is perhaps TRBD1 (6 bases). Germline V CDR1 and CDR2: SNHLY, FYNNEI. Deletions cut 5 bases from V and 3 bases from J, with 11 bases between. This CDR3 contains 13 residues. The CDR3 reads CASSYRANYEQYF. The DNA for the CDR3 is TGTGCCAGCAGTTACAGGGCAAACTACGAGCAGTACTTC.

The CDR3 loop reads CSARSPWTGKGYEQYF. The CDR3 DNA reads TGCAGTGCTAGATCCCCCTGGACAGGGAAGGGATACGAGCAGTACTTC. The J gene is TRBJ2-7, the V gene TRBV20-1, with 8 bases fitting TRBD1. Germline V gene data show CDR1 as DFQATT and CDR2 as SNEGSKA (reference sequence). After removal of 2 bases from V and 4 bases from J, the junction contained 13 bases not matched to a gene. This CDR3 has 16 residues.

This clonotype was seen only a few times. The genes are TRBV11-2 and TRBJ2-3; a weak D match, TRBD1 (6 bases). Per the germline V gene, CDR1 is SGHAT and CDR2 is FQNNGV. The CDR3 extends over 14 amino acids. Trimming took off 1 base at V and 7 bases at J, with 12 bases between the two ends. CDR3 sequence (DNA): TGTGCCAGCAGCTTAGCACAGGGAAGGAATACGCAGTATTTT. Protein product: CASSLAQGRNTQYF.

The CDR3 loop reads CSARDRAQFF. Here the CDR3 DNA reads TGCAGTGCTAGAGATCGGGCGCAGTTCTTC. The V gene is TRBV20-1, the J gene TRBJ2-1; D unclear. The CDR3 has 10 amino acids. Trimming pared 0 bases from V and 12 bases from J, leaving 6 bases between. CDR1 is DFQATT and CDR2 is SNEGSKA in the germline V gene (reference sequence).